This TCR beta chain was captured by sequencing in a study of cytomegalovirus exposure and HLA in healthy donors. Primers: 60 Vbeta forward and 13 Jbeta reverse. Assay used: immunoSEQ multiplex PCR; TCRdb lists only in-frame clones, some missing. The sample includes 130,000 or so clones, over 65% seen only once; the top ten take around 2%. The sequence came from a young man in good health and CMV-seronegative. Material: PBMCs.

The CDR3 here is CASSPGQGNYGYTF. The CDR3 region has the DNA TGTGCCAGCAGCCCGGGACAGGGGAACTATGGCTACACCTTC. The chain carries TRBV11-2 and TRBJ1-2; 10 positions agree with TRBD1. This CDR3 comprises 14 residues. The J segment lost 2 bases and the V segment lost 5 bases, leaving 2 bases of the junction unmatched. Per the germline V gene, CDR1 is SGHAT and CDR2 is FQNNGV.